This T cell receptor (beta chain) was profiled in a study of metastatic and nonmetastatic thyroid tumors. In the study overall: Comparison of repertoires was carried out across blood and tumor or nodule tissue from malignant and benign thyroid patients. Study-level points and caveats: Within blood and tumor, benign nodules reportedly had significantly lower TCR beta diversity than malignant thyroid tumors did.

Turning to this clone: Its specificity is not known.

Prior to thyroid surgery, none of the patients had received any treatment. Original analysis: A papillary thyroid cancer distant-metastasis classifier was built from CDR3 differences across clinicopathological groups. TCRdb re-called clones via MiXCR from the PCR reads. The V and J calls were not made by the authors but by TCRdb's processing. Of roughly 39,000 clones in the sample, less than 60% are singletons; the top ten hold about 24%. The clonotype comes from a male donor with papillary thyroid cancer or a benign thyroid nodule (not recorded which). Some clones in this sample may be carry-over from other donors' samples. Input material: tumor tissue.

The CDR3 DNA reads TGCAGTGCACCGGACTATGGCTACACCTTC. Protein sequence: CSAPDYGYTF. This rearrangement joins TRBV20-1 to TRBJ1-2; D ambiguous. The CDR3 has 10 residues. CDR1 is DFQATT and CDR2 is SNEGSKA in the germline V gene (reference sequence). V was trimmed by 6 bases and J by 3 bases, leaving 5 bases between them.